The following is a T cell receptor (beta chain) sequence with its context. Its antigen is currently unknown. This sample is drawn from a study of shared clonotypes between healthy human individuals. Study-level information: Each donor had three CD4 naive, three CD4 memory, two CD8 naive and one CD8 memory plate. Study results and limitations: In a few donors, around 5.5% of naive CD4 clonotypes appeared in common.

An approximately 200 ng quantity of DNA, 30,000 to 35,000 T cell genomes, went into the sorted-subset replicate PCRs. TCRdb's copy holds only in-frame clones and misses some; the assay was immunoSEQ multiplex PCR. Of more than 550,000 clones listed, 92% were seen once; the top ten hold approximately 25%. The CDR3 is 15 amino acids. The germline CDR1 and CDR2 sequences are SGHDT and YYEEEE. V gave up 0 bases and J gave up 6 bases, with 12 bases separating them. CD45RO negativity and positive selection for CCR7 defined naive CD8 cells, a population that excluded terminally differentiated effector memory CD45RA+ cells.

The sequenced material came from naive CD8+ T cells sorted from blood. The receptor was isolated from a man between 25 and 39 years old in good health. The rearrangement uses TRBV5-6 and TRBJ2-2; no clear D. The CDR3 nucleotides read TGTGCCAGCAGCTTGGGGCGCGAATTATCCGGGGAGCTGTTTTTT. Its translation is CASSLGRELSGELFF. Using reference TRBV5-6 and TRBJ2-2 for the parts outside the CDR3, the full variable domain is DAGVTQSPTHLIKTRGQQVTLRCSPKSGHDTVSWYQQALGQGPQFIFQYYEEEERQRGNFPDRFSGHQFPNYSSELNVNALLLGDSALYLCASSLGRELSGELFFGEGSRLTVL.